These 5 T cell receptor beta chains were all obtained from the same sample, sequenced in a study of PD-L1 blockade in urothelial cancer. Produced via immunoSEQ multiplex PCR; TCRdb's table is partial and in-frame only. The sample lists some 25,000 clones; about 86% were seen once. The source material was PBMCs, sampled around atezolizumab (anti-PD-L1) treatment. Receptors were obtained from a man aged 60 to 75 with urothelial cancer.

This chain links TRBV9 with TRBJ1-2; D call uncertain. V lost 4 bases to trimming and J lost 7 bases, with 14 bases between them. The CDR3 runs 13 residues. The germline gives CDR1 SGDLS, CDR2 YYNGEE. Here the CDR3 reads CASSPSPSGGYTF. In DNA form, the CDR3 reads TGTGCCAGCAGCCCAAGTCCCTCCGGTGGCTACACCTTC.

In this sample, this clone turned up a few times. The chain uses TRBV5-4 and TRBJ2-2, with 10 bases lining up with TRBD1. This CDR3 has 16 residues. Germline lookup yields CDR1 SGHNT and CDR2 YYREEE (reference sequence). V shed 2 bases and J 4 bases; nucleotides not matched to a gene: 5. CDR3 bases: TGTGCCAGCAGCTTATCCGGGACAGGGGCCACCGGGGAGCTGTTTTTT. As protein: CASSLSGTGATGELFF.

The chain uses TRBV7-6 and TRBJ2-2; the match to TRBD2 covers 8 bases. Trimming removed 0 bases from V and 9 bases from J; junction bases left unmatched: 12. The CDR3 totals 17 residues. From germline, CDR1 is SGHVS and CDR2 FNYEAQ. CDR3 bases: TGTGCCAGCAGCTTAGCGGTACTAGCGGAGATGGGTCGGGAGCTGTTTTTT. Amino acid sequence: CASSLAVLAEMGRELFF.

The V gene is TRBV11-2, the J gene TRBJ2-1, with 15 bases lining up with TRBD2. Germline CDR1 is SGHAT and CDR2 is FQNNGV. The CDR3 extends over 18 amino acids. V shed 5 bases, J shed 4 bases, and the junction held 9 bases outside the gene matches. CDR3 protein: CASSIAGTSGRMYNEQFF. In DNA, the CDR3 is TGTGCCAGCAGCATAGCCGGGACTAGCGGGAGGATGTACAATGAGCAGTTCTTC.

The chain joins TRBV5-4 to TRBJ2-2; D call uncertain. CDR3 length equals 15 residues. V shed 4 bases and J shed 2 bases, with 12 bases lying between them. The germline V gene has CDR1 SGHNT and CDR2 YYREEE (reference sequence). CDR3 sequence (DNA): TGTGCCAGCAGCCCTTCTGGCAGAAACACCGGGGAGCTGTTTTTT. Amino acid sequence: CASSPSGRNTGELFF.